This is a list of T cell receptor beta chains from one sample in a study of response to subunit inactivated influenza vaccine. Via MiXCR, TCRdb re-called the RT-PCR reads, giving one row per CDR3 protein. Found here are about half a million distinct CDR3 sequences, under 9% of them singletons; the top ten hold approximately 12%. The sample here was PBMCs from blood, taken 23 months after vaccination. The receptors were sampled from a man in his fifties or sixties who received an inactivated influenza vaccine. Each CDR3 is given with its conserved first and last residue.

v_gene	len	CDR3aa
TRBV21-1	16	CASSTPARGVNQPQHF
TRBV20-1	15	CSARAQGQKIYGYTF
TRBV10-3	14	CAIAGGSSYNEQFF
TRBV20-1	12	CSARQGLVGYTF
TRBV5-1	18	CASSSGGTSAQTGGEQFF
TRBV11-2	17	CASSPRTSGGLTDTQYF
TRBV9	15	CASSVEGLVYNEQFF
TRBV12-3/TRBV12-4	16	CASSSISGGLTDTQYF
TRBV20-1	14	CSARGRSSYNEQFF
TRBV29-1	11	CGTSVNTEAFF
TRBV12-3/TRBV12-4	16	CASSPIAGTNTGELFF
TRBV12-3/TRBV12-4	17	CASSSPSWTSGSETQYF
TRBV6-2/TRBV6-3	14	CASRRTGWGNIQYF
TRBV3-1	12	CASKVATETQYF
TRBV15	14	CATGTSGVQETQYF
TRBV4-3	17	CASSAGTSGISYNEQFF
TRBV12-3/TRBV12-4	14	CASSLGQQNTAQYF
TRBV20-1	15	CSAAPPGTMKDEQYF
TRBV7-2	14	CASSLKGGTYEQYF
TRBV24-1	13	CATSEASGTEQYF
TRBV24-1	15	CATSARQGGLDEQYF
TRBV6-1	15	CASNRDLGANYEQYF
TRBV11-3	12	CASSQGPKEQYF
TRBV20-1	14	CSARGQSQAQPQHF
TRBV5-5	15	CASSSPTRNQETQYF
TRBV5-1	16	CASSFGTSGPYNEQFF
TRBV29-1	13	CSVGQGLNHEQFF
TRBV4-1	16	CASSQDDWVGSETQYF
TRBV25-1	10	CASVLETQYF
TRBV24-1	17	CATSDSNSGPLYNEQFF
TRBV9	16	CASSVDRPQNTGELFF
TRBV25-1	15	CASSETSGGGETQYF
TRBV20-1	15	CSASLAVLGTGELFF
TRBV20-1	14	CSARGLAFENEQFF
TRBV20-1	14	CSGPEGFMNTEAFF
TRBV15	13	CATSTGANQPQHF
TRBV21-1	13	CASSKDPTDTQYF
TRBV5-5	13	CASRSLAAGELFF